The rows below give T cell receptor beta chains drawn from one sample of a study of T-cell memory formation after mild COVID-19. TCRdb itself ran the 5' RACE reads through MiXCR, one entry per CDR3 protein. The repertoire holds fewer than 200,000 distinct CDR3 sequences, around 21% seen once, with roughly 24% in the top ten. Sequenced input: PBMCs or a T cell subset sorted from them (not recorded which). These receptors all stem from an adult woman who had mild COVID-19 (a few samples of this study predate the infection). Cell type and time point are not known. Both conserved end residues are trimmed from each CDR3. Fields, in order: CDR3 protein, clone size, V gene. Clone size is given for some rows only: seen once, a few or many times, or a class if the clone is expanded.

CDR3 protein: ASSFDRGRYEQY
clone size: .
V gene: TRBV12-3/TRBV12-4

CDR3 protein: ASAETGSYEQY
clone size: .
V gene: TRBV27

CDR3 protein: ASSPGQGASTDTQY
clone size: .
V gene: TRBV12-3/TRBV12-4

CDR3 protein: ASSQDGGPYNEQF
clone size: few
V gene: TRBV4-3

CDR3 protein: ASSSVGATYRSGNTIY
clone size: many
V gene: TRBV5-6

CDR3 protein: SVQNGNQPQH
clone size: few
V gene: TRBV29-1

CDR3 protein: ASSGRGGEQF
clone size: .
V gene: TRBV18

CDR3 protein: ASSLEQASSYNSPLH
clone size: few
V gene: TRBV5-1

CDR3 protein: ASSFTGTNYGYT
clone size: .
V gene: TRBV5-5

CDR3 protein: ATSRDRDRDNEQY
clone size: few
V gene: TRBV15

CDR3 protein: ASSPPSGGYNEQF
clone size: few
V gene: TRBV7-6

CDR3 protein: ASSYYSNQPQH
clone size: .
V gene: TRBV27

CDR3 protein: ARVRTSGNQETQY
clone size: .
V gene: TRBV2

CDR3 protein: ATSDSRQGIHTEAF
clone size: .
V gene: TRBV24-1

CDR3 protein: ASSLVGREQY
clone size: .
V gene: TRBV7-8

CDR3 protein: ASSPDTSYNEQF
clone size: many
V gene: TRBV5-1

CDR3 protein: ASSLASSEAF
clone size: .
V gene: TRBV5-1

CDR3 protein: ASSLDGPEISGELF
clone size: .
V gene: TRBV7-8

CDR3 protein: ASRARLAGDLEAETQY
clone size: .
V gene: TRBV6-1

CDR3 protein: ASSYRPGLAGGDQETQY
clone size: many
V gene: TRBV7-6

CDR3 protein: ASSLGQNVQPQH
clone size: .
V gene: TRBV7-8

CDR3 protein: ASSQYFGRAYNEQF
clone size: .
V gene: TRBV5-1

CDR3 protein: ASSPGTDTQY
clone size: many
V gene: TRBV7-9

CDR3 protein: ASSRASQASARNTIY
clone size: few
V gene: TRBV3-1

CDR3 protein: ASSPERLGGWAIGSEQF
clone size: .
V gene: TRBV5-6

CDR3 protein: ASSLEGHNSYEQY
clone size: .
V gene: TRBV12-3/TRBV12-4

CDR3 protein: ASSSGGNFYEQY
clone size: .
V gene: TRBV12-3/TRBV12-4

CDR3 protein: SARDPQGTYEQY
clone size: few
V gene: TRBV20-1

CDR3 protein: ATSDLRTGKAGANVLT
clone size: .
V gene: TRBV24-1

CDR3 protein: ASSLEPGQRTNYEQY
clone size: .
V gene: TRBV7-6

CDR3 protein: SVEGTARGSSYEQY
clone size: .
V gene: TRBV29-1

CDR3 protein: ASSSRSYEQY
clone size: many
V gene: TRBV13

CDR3 protein: ASSSFNQPQH
clone size: .
V gene: TRBV12-3/TRBV12-4

CDR3 protein: ASSYPLRGPREQF
clone size: .
V gene: TRBV6-2/TRBV6-3

CDR3 protein: ASSDHSTDTQY
clone size: .
V gene: TRBV7-8

CDR3 protein: ASSLVSGYYNEQF
clone size: few
V gene: TRBV27

CDR3 protein: SARALTGGIEAF
clone size: few
V gene: TRBV20-1

CDR3 protein: ASSAQAEGLAYEQY
clone size: .
V gene: TRBV9

CDR3 protein: ASGLGTGELF
clone size: .
V gene: TRBV12-5

CDR3 protein: ASSPPGAVIYNEQF
clone size: .
V gene: TRBV7-9

CDR3 protein: ASSRTGAGSYEQY
clone size: few
V gene: TRBV7-9

CDR3 protein: ASSPTGARETQY
clone size: few
V gene: TRBV12-3/TRBV12-4

CDR3 protein: ASSLAGDRQYEQY
clone size: .
V gene: TRBV13

CDR3 protein: ASRGQTTGLAGSEQF
clone size: few
V gene: TRBV7-9

CDR3 protein: ASSPTGAWNTGELF
clone size: .
V gene: TRBV12-3/TRBV12-4

CDR3 protein: ASSPGETQY
clone size: many
V gene: TRBV12-3/TRBV12-4

CDR3 protein: ASSLEWLVESYEQY
clone size: few
V gene: TRBV7-8